These 26 T cell receptor beta chains were all obtained from the same sample, sequenced in a study of T cell repertoires in cytomegalovirus infection. Antigen specificity for these receptors is unknown. TCRdb processed the reads anew with MiXCR; each CDR3 protein has one entry. The repertoire includes some 350,000 distinct CDR3 sequences, approximately 35% of them detected once, and about 14% sits in the top ten. Sample: cultured PBMCs, taken from culture after CMV antigen stimulation. These receptors came from a human donor in good health (CMV status not recorded). Some clones in this sample may be carry-over from other donors' samples.

The chain combines TRBV2 with TRBJ1-2; D gene ambiguous. V was shortened by 6 bases and J by 2 bases, with 13 bases between the two germline ends. This CDR3 is built from 14 residues. Germline CDR1 SNHLY, CDR2 FYNNEI. CDR3 DNA: TGTGCCAGCAGCGCGTCCCCGGCAAACTATGGCTACACCTTC. As protein: CASSASPANYGYTF.

This clonotype appeared once. The chain has TRBV6-2 or TRBV6-3 and TRBJ1-1, with D maybe TRBD1 (6 bases). CDR3 length: 16 residues. Trimming left V 5 bases short and J 3 bases short, with 19 bases between. Per germline, CDR1 MNHEY and CDR2 SVGEGT. This CDR3 reads CASSHGDIQGDTEAFF. CDR3 sequence (DNA): TGTGCCAGCAGTCACGGGGATATACAGGGCGACACTGAAGCTTTCTTT.

This clonotype has a handful of counts. This chain joins TRBV2 and TRBJ1-2; D unresolved. V lost 9 bases to trimming and J lost 7 bases, with 9 bases between them. Germline V gives CDR1 SNHLY, CDR2 FYNNEI. This CDR3 is built from 10 residues. The chain's CDR3 is CARTGGGYTF. CDR3 DNA: TGTGCCAGGACCGGTGGTGGCTACACCTTC.

This clonotype has only a few counts. This CDR3 is CASSFRSYEQYF. The CDR3 nucleotides read TGTGCCAGCAGTTTTCGCTCCTACGAGCAGTACTTC. This chain connects TRBV6-2 or TRBV6-3 to TRBJ2-7, with D hard to call. Germline V gene sequence: CDR1 MNHEY, CDR2 SVGEGT. The V gene lost 4 bases and the J gene lost 0 bases, with 4 bases spanning the gap. This CDR3 has 12 amino acids.

This clonotype was observed many times. V gene TRBV28 combines with J gene TRBJ1-1; D uncertain. The CDR3 is 17 residues long. Deletions cut 6 bases from V and 1 base from J, with 21 bases between. From germline, CDR1 is MDHEN and CDR2 SYDVKM. In DNA form, the CDR3 reads TGTGCCAGCAGGCTGACCGCCTGGGAGGGCGCGAACACTGAAGCTTTCTTT. Its protein is CASRLTAWEGANTEAFF.

The chain carries TRBV19 and TRBJ2-5; no clear D. The CDR3 contains 16 residues. Trimming pared 4 bases from V and 6 bases from J, leaving 21 bases between. Per germline, CDR1 LNHDA and CDR2 SQIVND (reference sequence). CDR3 protein: CASSTLPDGTGKTQYF. The DNA for the CDR3 is TGTGCCAGTAGTACCCTTCCGGACGGAACTGGGAAGACCCAGTACTTC.

The V and J genes are TRBV7-3 and TRBJ2-7; D might be TRBD1 or TRBD2, each matching 5 bases. Germline lookup yields CDR1 SGHTA and CDR2 FQGTGA. The CDR3 totals 15 residues. With 0 bases removed from V and 5 bases from J, the gap between germline ends came to 14 bases. DNA of the CDR3: TGTGCCAGCAGCTTAACCCCGGGACCAGCCCACGAGCAGTACTTC. This sequence encodes CASSLTPGPAHEQYF.

This clonotype was seen a handful of times. The J gene is TRBJ2-7, the V gene TRBV4-1, with 9 nucleotides matching TRBD1. This CDR3 comprises 11 residues. The junction had 4 bases not matched to a gene; V was cut back by 4 bases and J by 12 bases. The V gene's germline CDR1 is MGHRA and CDR2 YSYEKL. This CDR3 reads CASSPGQGRYF. The CDR3 nucleotides read TGCGCCAGCAGCCCGGGACAGGGCCGGTACTTC.

J is TRBJ2-5 and V is TRBV7-2; D may be TRBD1 or TRBD2 (5 bases each). The ends were cut back, 4 bases at V and 5 bases at J, with 17 bases in the middle. The CDR3 consists of 15 residues. Looked up from germline, CDR1 is SGHTA and CDR2 is FQGNSA. CDR3 nucleotide sequence: TGTGCCAGCAGCTCGGGACCTACCTTGCGGGAGACCCAGTACTTC. Protein product: CASSSGPTLRETQYF.

This clonotype was recorded a few times. The chain joins TRBV6-2 or TRBV6-3 to TRBJ1-2, with 7 nucleotides matching TRBD1. This CDR3 comprises 15 residues. The germline CDR1 and CDR2 sequences are MNHEY and SVGEGT. After removal of 6 bases from V and 6 bases from J, the junction contained 13 bases not matched to a gene. As DNA, the CDR3 is TGTGCCAGCAGCCCCGGCCCAGCGACAGGGAATGGCTACACCTTC. Residues: CASSPGPATGNGYTF.

The chain couples TRBV20-1 to TRBJ2-1, with D perhaps matching TRBD2 (5 bases). The CDR3 consists of 14 residues. Trimming took 0 bases from V and 5 from J, leaving 11 bases between them. Per the germline V gene, CDR1 is DFQATT and CDR2 is SNEGSKA (reference sequence). The CDR3 coding sequence is TGCAGTGCTAGAGATTGGCGGCGGGACAATGAGCAGTTCTTC. It codes for CSARDWRRDNEQFF.

The rearrangement joins TRBV15 to TRBJ1-3; TRBD1 is a possible D gene (6 bases). The V end lost 0 bases, the J end lost 0 bases, and 9 bases lay between the germline ends. The CDR3 consists of 16 residues. CDR1 and CDR2 from the germline V gene are LNHNV and YYDKDF (reference sequence). In nucleotides, the CDR3 is TGTGCCACCAGCAGAGATCAGGGGAGCTCTGGAAACACCATATATTTT. This translates into CATSRDQGSSGNTIYF.

The rearrangement joins TRBV28 to TRBJ2-1, with 7 bases identical to TRBD1. This CDR3 has 15 residues. V lost 5 bases, J lost 4 bases, and 8 bases stayed unmatched. The germline V gene encodes CDR1 MDHEN and CDR2 SYDVKM. CDR3 amino acids: CASSPTTGYYNEQFF. The DNA of the CDR3 is TGTGCCAGCAGTCCTACGACAGGGTATTACAATGAGCAGTTCTTC.

This clonotype was recorded a few times. The V call is TRBV7-6, the J call TRBJ1-6; D not certain. V was pared by 2 bases and J by 7 bases, with 6 bases between. Germline V lookup: CDR1 SGHVS, CDR2 FNYEAQ. This CDR3 is built from 13 residues. The DNA of the CDR3 is TGTGCCAGCAGCTTAAAAGGGAATTCACCCCTCCACTTT. This translates into CASSLKGNSPLHF.

This clonotype showed up just once. This chain's CDR3 is CASSPGPGGQPQHF. The DNA for the CDR3 is TGTGCCAGTAGCCCTGGACCTGGGGGTCAGCCCCAGCATTTT. The chain joins TRBV19 to TRBJ1-5; the D gene is possibly TRBD1 (5 bases). In germline, CDR1 is LNHDA, CDR2 SQIVND (reference sequence). The germline V and J ends were trimmed by 6 bases and 6 bases, with 15 bases remaining between them. The CDR3 is 14 residues long. Full variable domain (outside the CDR3, taken from reference TRBV19 and TRBJ1-5): DGGITQSPKYLFRKEGQNVTLSCEQNLNHDAMYWYRQDPGQGLRLIYYSQIVNDFQKGDIAEGYSVSREKKESFPLTVTSAQKNPTAFYLCASSPGPGGQPQHFGDGTRLSIL.

This clonotype was recorded a few times. The chain combines TRBV7-8 with TRBJ1-5, with a weak D call TRBD1 (5 bases). V lost 1 base and J 0 bases, leaving 10 bases between the germline ends. Germline assignment: CDR1 SGHVS and CDR2 FQNEAQ. This CDR3 spans 16 amino acids. The CDR3 loop reads CASSLGGLNSNQPQHF. As DNA, the CDR3 is TGTGCCAGCAGCTTAGGGGGACTTAATAGCAATCAGCCCCAGCATTTT.

This clonotype occurred a few times. The CDR3 protein is CASSYRTTSGRIHEQYV. DNA for the CDR3: TGTGCCAGCAGTTACCGAACTACTAGCGGGAGGATCCACGAGCAGTACGTC. The chain recombines TRBV6-2 or TRBV6-3 with TRBJ2-7; 12 bases match TRBD2. CDR3 size: 17 residues. Germline assignment: CDR1 MNHEY and CDR2 SVGEGT. Losses at the gene ends were 2 bases for V and 5 bases for J; bases not matched to a gene: 10.

This rearrangement joins TRBV7-6 to TRBJ2-3; 9 nucleotides line up with TRBD1. Germline V gene data show CDR1 as SGHVS and CDR2 as FNYEAQ. The CDR3 consists of 16 residues. The V gene end was trimmed by 2 bases and the J gene end by 3 bases; junction bases not matched to a gene: 6. The CDR3 DNA is TGTGCCAGCAGCTTATTAACAGGGGGCCGTACAGATACGCAGTATTTT. Protein sequence: CASSLLTGGRTDTQYF.

This chain's CDR3 is CASSQEGGASGYNEQFF. The CDR3 bases are TGTGCCAGCAGCCAAGAAGGTGGGGCTAGCGGTTACAATGAGCAGTTCTTC. V usage is TRBV4-2 and J usage is TRBJ2-1; 7 nucleotides match TRBD2. The CDR3 runs to 17 residues. CDR1 is LGHNA and CDR2 is YNFKEQ in the germline V gene. V shed 0 bases and J 4 bases; nucleotides not matched to a gene: 9.

This clonotype showed up many times. This rearrangement joins TRBV7-2 to TRBJ2-2; 9 positions agree with TRBD1. The ends lost 0 bases at V and 3 bases at J; junction bases unmatched: 5. This CDR3 is 17 amino acids long. Germline assignment: CDR1 SGHTA and CDR2 FQGNSA. In DNA form, the CDR3 reads TGTGCCAGCAGCTTAGCCTCCGGGACAGGGTACACCGGGGAGCTGTTTTTT. Residues: CASSLASGTGYTGELFF.

The sample holds a few counts of this clonotype. The chain carries TRBV9 and TRBJ2-1; TRBD2 matches 9 bases. With V trimmed by 7 bases and J by 9 bases, 8 bases remained unmatched. From germline, CDR1 is SGDLS and CDR2 YYNGEE. The length of the CDR3 is 13 residues. As DNA, the CDR3 is TGTGCCAGCTCCGGGACTAGCAGCGCTGAGCAGTTCTTC. Translation: CASSGTSSAEQFF.

The V and J genes are TRBV7-9 and TRBJ1-1; no firm D call. Germline CDR1 reads SEHNR; CDR2 reads FQNEAQ (reference sequence). The V and J ends lost 7 bases and 3 bases respectively, with 15 bases between them. The CDR3 runs 14 residues. The CDR3 protein is CASIREGGHTEAFF. The CDR3 nucleotides are TGTGCCAGCATCCGAGAGGGAGGTCACACTGAAGCTTTCTTT. Based on the CDR3 plus reference TRBV7-9 and TRBJ1-1, the full variable domain is DTGVSQNPRHKITKRGQNVTFRCDPISEHNRLYWYRQTLGQGPEFLTYFQNEAQLEKSRLLSDRFSAERPKGSFSTLEIQRTEQGDSAMYLCASIREGGHTEAFFGQGTRLTVV.

As concerns this clonotype: The junction shows a germline mismatch at one end, possibly a read error. The rearrangement links TRBV11-2 to TRBJ2-3; D is perhaps TRBD2 (5 bases). Germline V gene lookup returns CDR1 SGHAT and CDR2 FQNNGV. This CDR3 spans 14 amino acids. This CDR3 is CARSSMEVGDTQYF. The CDR3 DNA reads as TGTGCCAGGAGCTCGATGGAGGTTGGAGATACGCAGTATTTT.

The J gene is TRBJ1-1, the V gene TRBV7-9; no reliable D call. The V and J ends lost 6 bases and 10 bases respectively, with 12 bases between them. The CDR3 contains 11 residues. The germline V gene has CDR1 SEHNR and CDR2 FQNEAQ (reference sequence). CDR3 DNA: TGTGCCAGCAGGGAAGAGCTCGTAGCTTTCTTT. The encoded protein is CASREELVAFF.

This clonotype was detected a few times. One end of the junction does not line up with germline, which may come from a read error. This chain joins TRBV15 and TRBJ1-4; no clear D gene. The CDR3 is made up of 14 amino acids. The germline CDR1 and CDR2 sequences are LNHNV and YYDKDF (reference sequence). The CDR3 sequence is CATTRGAEGEKLFF. CDR3 in DNA: TGTGCCACCACCAGAGGAGCGGAAGGAGAAAAACTGTTTTTT.

This clonotype was observed a few times. This sequence joins TRBV6-1 and TRBJ2-5; D possibly matches TRBD1 or TRBD2 (5 bases each). Trimming took off 5 bases at V and 5 bases at J, with 12 bases between the two ends. The CDR3 contains 13 residues. Germline V lookup: CDR1 MNHNS, CDR2 SASEGT. The CDR3 nucleotides read TGTGCCAGCAGTTTAAGGGGAGCTGAGACCCAGTACTTC. It specifies CASSLRGAETQYF.